This passage covers 8 T cell receptor beta chains from one sample sequenced in a study of cytomegalovirus exposure and HLA in healthy donors. The PCR employed 60 Vbeta primers together with 13 Jbeta primers. Profiled with immunoSEQ multiplex PCR; TCRdb holds only in-frame clones, not every one. The sample has more than 150,000 clones; roughly four fifths are singletons. Sequenced input: PBMCs. Receptor source: a man aged 45-65 years in good health and CMV-seronegative.

The DNA of the CDR3 is TGTGCCAGCAGCCAAGTTGGCGGGGGGGCACATGAGCAGTTCTTC. Translating gives CASSQVGGGAHEQFF. This rearrangement joins TRBV4-2 to TRBJ2-1; 9 bases are a match to TRBD2. The CDR3 is 15 amino acids. Germline assignment: CDR1 LGHNA and CDR2 YNFKEQ. The V and J ends lost 1 base and 8 bases, in that order; junction bases with no gene match: 6.

This clone occurred a few times. The CDR3 loop is CASATSGRPDTQYF. The CDR3 DNA sequence: TGTGCCAGTGCGACTAGCGGGAGACCAGATACGCAGTATTTT. This chain connects TRBV2 to TRBJ2-3, with TRBD2 matching 12 bases. Germline values: CDR1 SNHLY, CDR2 FYNNEI. Losses at the gene ends were 9 bases for V and 4 bases for J; bases not matched to a gene: 5. The CDR3 is 14 residues long.

The chain couples TRBV4-1 to TRBJ2-5, with 12 nucleotides matching TRBD1. Trimming removed 2 bases from V and 5 bases from J; junction bases left unmatched: 6. Germline V lookup: CDR1 MGHRA, CDR2 YSYEKL. The CDR3 is made up of 16 amino acids. The chain's CDR3 is CASSQPGQGARETQYF. The CDR3 DNA sequence: TGCGCCAGCAGCCAACCGGGACAGGGGGCGCGGGAGACCCAGTACTTC.

The chain carries TRBV6-5 and TRBJ1-3, with D perhaps matching TRBD1 (6 bases). Trimming left V 6 bases short and J 4 bases short, with 16 bases between. Germline loops: CDR1 MNHEY, CDR2 SVGAGI. The CDR3 has 15 residues. The CDR3 region is CASRTTGLGGNTIYF. In nucleotides, the CDR3 is TGTGCCAGCAGGACTACAGGGCTAGGCGGAAACACCATATATTTT.

The chain joins TRBV5-4 to TRBJ2-7, with D possibly TRBD2 on 5 matching bases. The CDR3 covers 16 residues. Germline V gene sequence: CDR1 SGHNT, CDR2 YYREEE (reference sequence). V dropped 2 bases and J dropped 0 bases, with 15 bases sitting between them. The CDR3 here is CASSFSLGLSSYEQYF. The CDR3 bases are TGTGCCAGCAGCTTCTCTTTAGGACTGAGCTCCTACGAGCAGTACTTC. The variable domain in full, completed from reference TRBV5-4 and TRBJ2-7, reads ETGVTQSPTHLIKTRGQQVTLRCSSQSGHNTVSWYQQALGQGPQFIFQYYREEENGRGNFPPRFSGLQFPNYSSELNVNALELDDSALYLCASSFSLGLSSYEQYFGPGTRLTVT.

The V gene is TRBV4-3, the J gene TRBJ2-1; maybe TRBD2 (6 bases). Between the trimmed V and J ends, which lost 4 bases and 4 bases, there was a span of 14 bases. The CDR3 sequence is 15 residues long. The germline CDR1 and CDR2 sequences are LGHNA and YSLEER. CDR3 region: CASSPLLAMYNEQFF. The CDR3 coding sequence is TGCGCCAGCAGCCCCCTGCTAGCGATGTACAATGAGCAGTTCTTC.

The genes are TRBV6-1 and TRBJ2-7; no reliable D call. The CDR3 length is 10 residues. The V gene's germline CDR1 is MNHNS and CDR2 SASEGT. The CDR3 loop is CALPSHEQYF. CDR3 nucleotides: TGTGCGCTTCCGAGCCACGAGCAGTACTTC.

The rearrangement joins TRBV28 to TRBJ2-2; D unclear. The CDR3 totals 13 residues. The germline V and J ends were trimmed by 6 bases and 1 base, with 6 bases remaining between them. CDR1 and CDR2 from the germline V gene are MDHEN and SYDVKM. Written as DNA, the CDR3 is TGTGCCAGCAGCCTAGGGAACACCGGGGAGCTGTTTTTT. It specifies CASSLGNTGELFF.